This T cell receptor beta chain comes out of a study of blood T cell repertoires in COVID-19. Original handling: Using reference gene primer amplification, nucleated cell counts were estimated. Sequencing was performed with immunoSEQ multiplex PCR; in TCRdb, only in-frame clones are kept and a portion is missing. V and J calls and clone size are given by that table; D and trimming were obtained from the DNA. The sample lists 250,000 to 300,000 clones; around 83% were seen once. From germline, CDR1 is SQVTM and CDR2 ANQGSEA. Trimming cost V 4 bases and J 0 bases, with 22 bases left between them. The CDR3 loop spans 18 amino acids.

The clonotype originates from a man younger than 35 with active or convalescent COVID-19. The rearrangement joins TRBV29-1 to TRBJ1-5; tentatively, D is TRBD1 (5 bases). The sequencing sample was made of peripheral blood. The CDR3 region has the DNA TGCAGCGTTGTCAGGGTTCCCGGAAACAATGATAGCAATCAGCCCCAGCATTTT. Translated: CSVVRVPGNNDSNQPQHF.